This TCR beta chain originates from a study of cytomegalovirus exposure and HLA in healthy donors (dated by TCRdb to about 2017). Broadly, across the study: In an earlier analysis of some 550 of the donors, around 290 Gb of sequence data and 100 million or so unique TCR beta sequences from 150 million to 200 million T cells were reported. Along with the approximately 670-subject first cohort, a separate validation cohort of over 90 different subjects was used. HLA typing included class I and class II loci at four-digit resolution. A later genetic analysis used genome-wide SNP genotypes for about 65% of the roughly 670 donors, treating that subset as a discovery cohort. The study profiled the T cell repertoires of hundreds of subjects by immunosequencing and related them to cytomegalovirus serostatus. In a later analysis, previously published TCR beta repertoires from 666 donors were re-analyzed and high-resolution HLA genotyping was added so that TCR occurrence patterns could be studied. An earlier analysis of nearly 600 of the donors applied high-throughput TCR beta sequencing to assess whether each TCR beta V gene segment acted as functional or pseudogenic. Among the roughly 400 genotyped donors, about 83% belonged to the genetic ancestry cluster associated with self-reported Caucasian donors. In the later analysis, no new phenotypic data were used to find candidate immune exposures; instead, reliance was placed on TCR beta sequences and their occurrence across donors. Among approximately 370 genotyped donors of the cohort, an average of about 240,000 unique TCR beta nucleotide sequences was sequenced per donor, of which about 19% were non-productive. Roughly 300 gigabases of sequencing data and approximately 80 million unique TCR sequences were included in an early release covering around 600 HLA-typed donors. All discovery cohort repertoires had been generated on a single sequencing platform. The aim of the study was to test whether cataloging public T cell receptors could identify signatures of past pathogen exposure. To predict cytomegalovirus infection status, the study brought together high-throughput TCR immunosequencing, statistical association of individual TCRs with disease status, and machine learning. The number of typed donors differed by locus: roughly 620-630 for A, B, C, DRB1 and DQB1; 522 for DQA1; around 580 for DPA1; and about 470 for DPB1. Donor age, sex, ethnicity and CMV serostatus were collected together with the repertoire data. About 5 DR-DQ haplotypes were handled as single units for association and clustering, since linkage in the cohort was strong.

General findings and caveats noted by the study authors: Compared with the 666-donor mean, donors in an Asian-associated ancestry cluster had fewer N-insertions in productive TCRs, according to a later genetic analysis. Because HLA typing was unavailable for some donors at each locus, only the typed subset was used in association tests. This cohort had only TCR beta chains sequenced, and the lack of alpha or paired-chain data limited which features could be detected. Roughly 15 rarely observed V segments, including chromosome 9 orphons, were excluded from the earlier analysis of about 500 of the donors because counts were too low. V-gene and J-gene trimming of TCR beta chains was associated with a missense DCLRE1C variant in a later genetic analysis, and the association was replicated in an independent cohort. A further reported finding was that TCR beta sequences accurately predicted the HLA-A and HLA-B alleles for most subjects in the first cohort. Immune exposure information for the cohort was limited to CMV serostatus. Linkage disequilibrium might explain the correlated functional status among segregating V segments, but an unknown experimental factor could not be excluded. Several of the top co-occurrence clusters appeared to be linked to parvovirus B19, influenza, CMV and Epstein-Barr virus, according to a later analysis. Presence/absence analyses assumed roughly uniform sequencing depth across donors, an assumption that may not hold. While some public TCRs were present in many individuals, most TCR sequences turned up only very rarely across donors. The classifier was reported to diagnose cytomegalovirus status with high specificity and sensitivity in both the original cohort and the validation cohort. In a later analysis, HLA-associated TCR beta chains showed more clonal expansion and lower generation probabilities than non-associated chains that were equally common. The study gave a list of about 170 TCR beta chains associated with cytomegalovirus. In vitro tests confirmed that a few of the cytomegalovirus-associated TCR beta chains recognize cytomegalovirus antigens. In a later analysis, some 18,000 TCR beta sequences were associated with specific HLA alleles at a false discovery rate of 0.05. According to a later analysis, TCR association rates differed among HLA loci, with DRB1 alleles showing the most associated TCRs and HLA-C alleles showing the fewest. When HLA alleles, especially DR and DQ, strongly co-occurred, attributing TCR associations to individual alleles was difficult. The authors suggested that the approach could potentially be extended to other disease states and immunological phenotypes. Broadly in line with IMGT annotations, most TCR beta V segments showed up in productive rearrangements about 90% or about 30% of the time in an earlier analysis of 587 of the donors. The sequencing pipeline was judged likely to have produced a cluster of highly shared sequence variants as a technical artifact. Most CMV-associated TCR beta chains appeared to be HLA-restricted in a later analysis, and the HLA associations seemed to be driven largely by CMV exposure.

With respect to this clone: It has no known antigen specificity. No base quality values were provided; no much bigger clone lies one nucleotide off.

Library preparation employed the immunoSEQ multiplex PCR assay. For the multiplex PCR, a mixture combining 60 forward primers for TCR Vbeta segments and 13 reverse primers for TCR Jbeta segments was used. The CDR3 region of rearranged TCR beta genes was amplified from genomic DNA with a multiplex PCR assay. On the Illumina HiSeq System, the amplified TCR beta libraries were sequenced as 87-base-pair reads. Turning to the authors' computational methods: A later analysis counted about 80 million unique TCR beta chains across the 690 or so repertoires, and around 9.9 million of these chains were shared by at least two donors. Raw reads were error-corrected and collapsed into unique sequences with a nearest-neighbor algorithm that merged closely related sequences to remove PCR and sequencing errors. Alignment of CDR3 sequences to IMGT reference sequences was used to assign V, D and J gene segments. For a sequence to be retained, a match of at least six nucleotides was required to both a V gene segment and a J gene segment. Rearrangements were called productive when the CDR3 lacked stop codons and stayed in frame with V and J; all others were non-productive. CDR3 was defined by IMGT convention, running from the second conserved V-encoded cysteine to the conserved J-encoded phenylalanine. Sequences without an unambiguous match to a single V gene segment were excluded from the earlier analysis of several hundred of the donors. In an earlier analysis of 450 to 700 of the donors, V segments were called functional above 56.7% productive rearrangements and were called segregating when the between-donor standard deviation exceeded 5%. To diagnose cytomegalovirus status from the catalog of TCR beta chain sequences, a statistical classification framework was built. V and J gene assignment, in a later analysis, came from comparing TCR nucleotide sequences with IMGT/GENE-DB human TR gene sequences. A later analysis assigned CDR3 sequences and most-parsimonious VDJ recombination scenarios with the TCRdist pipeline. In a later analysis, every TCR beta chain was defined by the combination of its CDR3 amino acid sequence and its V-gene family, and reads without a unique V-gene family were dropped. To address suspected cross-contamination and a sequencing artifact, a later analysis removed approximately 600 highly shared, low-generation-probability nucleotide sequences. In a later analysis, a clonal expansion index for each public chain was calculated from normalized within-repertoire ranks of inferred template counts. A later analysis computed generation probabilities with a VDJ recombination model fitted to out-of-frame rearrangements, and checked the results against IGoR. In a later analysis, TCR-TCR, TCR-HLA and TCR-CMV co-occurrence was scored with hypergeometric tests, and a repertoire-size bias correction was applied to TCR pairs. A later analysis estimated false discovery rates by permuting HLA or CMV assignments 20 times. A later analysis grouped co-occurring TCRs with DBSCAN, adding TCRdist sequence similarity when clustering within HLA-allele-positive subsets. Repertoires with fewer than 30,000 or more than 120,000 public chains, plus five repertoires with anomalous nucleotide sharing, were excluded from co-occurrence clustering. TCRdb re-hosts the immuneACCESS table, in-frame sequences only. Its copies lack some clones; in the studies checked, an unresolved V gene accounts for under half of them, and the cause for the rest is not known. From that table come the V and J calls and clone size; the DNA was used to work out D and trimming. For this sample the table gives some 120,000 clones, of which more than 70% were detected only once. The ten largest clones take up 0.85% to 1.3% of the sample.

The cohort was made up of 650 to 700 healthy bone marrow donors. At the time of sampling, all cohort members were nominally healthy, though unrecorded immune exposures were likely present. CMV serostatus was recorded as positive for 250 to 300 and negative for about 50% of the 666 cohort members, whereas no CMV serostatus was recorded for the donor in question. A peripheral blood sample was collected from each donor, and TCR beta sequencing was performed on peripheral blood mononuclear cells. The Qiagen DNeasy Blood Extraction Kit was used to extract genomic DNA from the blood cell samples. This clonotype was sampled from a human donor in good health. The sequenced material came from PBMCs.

The base sequence is TGTGCCAGCAGTTACGCGGGGACCGACTATGGCTACACCTTC. It translates as CASSYAGTDYGYTF. Recombination connected TRBV6-5 to TRBJ1-2, and perhaps TRBD1 as D gene, on 5 matching bases. The CDR3 has 14 amino acids, counting the end cysteine and phenylalanine. The entry retains the CDR3 DNA only, 42 bases that are in frame from base 1. V loses 2 bases of germline sequence and J loses 3 bases, and the interval between the two ends is 10 bases. The germline V gene provides CDR1 MNHEY and CDR2 SVGAGI.